This is a list of T cell receptor beta chains from one sample in a study of blood T cell repertoires in COVID-19. Profiling relied on immunoSEQ multiplex PCR, and the TCRdb table lists in-frame clones only, not all of them. The sample includes 75,000 to 90,000 clones, approximately 86% of them seen just once. Sequencing was done on a sample of peripheral blood. The receptors derive from a man older than 75 with active or convalescent COVID-19. The CDR3 runs from the conserved cysteine through the conserved F or W. Each record gives: V gene, J gene, clone size, D gene, CDR3 protein, CDR3 DNA. The D gene is left open where the match is weak. Only part of the rows carry a size: once, few, many, or a class if the clone is expanded.

TRBV7-3,TRBJ2-3,once,.,CASSLTRGDTQYF,TGTGCCAGCAGCTTAACCAGGGGAGATACGCAGTATTTT
TRBV3-1/TRBV3-2,TRBJ1-4,.,.,CASSWGRAPNEKLFF,TGTGCCAGCAGCTGGGGGCGGGCGCCTAATGAAAAACTGTTTTTT
TRBV9,TRBJ1-2,once,.,CASSADQRQMAIGGYTF,TGTGCCAGCAGCGCTGACCAGAGACAGATGGCAATTGGTGGCTACACCTTC
TRBV30,TRBJ2-5,.,TRBD2,CAWGGGGTQYF,TGTGCCTGGGGCGGGGGGGGAACCCAGTACTTC
TRBV19,TRBJ1-5,.,.,CASKQDSNQPQHF,TGTGCCAGCAAACAGGATAGCAATCAGCCCCAGCATTTT
TRBV25-1,TRBJ1-2,.,.,CASRPDRENYGYTF,TGTGCCAGCAGGCCCGACAGAGAGAACTATGGCTACACCTTC
TRBV2,TRBJ2-2,few,TRBD2,CASKRGGPGELFF,TGTGCCAGCAAGCGGGGGGGCCCCGGGGAGCTGTTTTTT
TRBV6-5,TRBJ1-1,.,TRBD1,CASSPRTGEAFF,TGTGCCAGCAGTCCAAGGACAGGGGAAGCTTTCTTT
TRBV5-1,TRBJ2-3,.,.,CASSLVGDSSTDTQYF,TGCGCCAGCAGCTTGGTAGGGGACTCTAGCACAGATACGCAGTATTTT
TRBV28,TRBJ1-5,few,.,CASSANTDQPQHF,TGTGCCAGCAGTGCCAATACGGATCAGCCCCAGCATTTT
TRBV5-6,TRBJ2-1,.,TRBD2,CASSLSSGNEQFF,TGTGCCAGCAGCTTGTCTAGCGGGAATGAGCAGTTCTTC
TRBV6-4,TRBJ2-6,.,.,CASRLSGANVLTF,TGTGCCAGCAGACTCTCCGGGGCCAACGTCCTGACTTTC
TRBV7-9,TRBJ1-1,.,.,CASSLTLNTEAFF,TGTGCCAGCAGCTTAACATTGAACACTGAAGCTTTCTTT
TRBV9,TRBJ1-2,.,TRBD1,CANSVGTANYGYTF,TGTGCCAACAGCGTAGGGACAGCTAACTATGGCTACACCTTC
TRBV27,TRBJ2-1,.,TRBD1,CASTPDRDGNEQFF,TGTGCCAGCACCCCGGACAGGGATGGCAATGAGCAGTTCTTC
TRBV28,TRBJ2-1,.,TRBD2,CASRRGGGTYNEQFF,TGTGCCAGCAGACGCGGGGGGGGAACCTACAATGAGCAGTTCTTC
TRBV7-9,TRBJ1-2,few,TRBD1,CASSLGAGDRVAGYTF,TGTGCCAGCAGCTTAGGGGCGGGGGACAGGGTTGCTGGCTACACCTTC
TRBV19,TRBJ1-5,.,.,CASRVWDQPQHF,TGTGCCAGCAGGGTTTGGGATCAGCCCCAGCATTTT
TRBV2,TRBJ1-6,few,.,CASLPGSSSYNSPLHF,TGTGCCAGCTTGCCGGGGTCCAGCTCCTATAATTCACCCCTCCACTTT
TRBV6-5,TRBJ1-3,.,TRBD1,CASRRTGGNTIYF,TGTGCCAGCAGGAGGACAGGGGGAAACACCATATATTTT
TRBV7-9,TRBJ2-5,once,.,CASSLDGPGAQYF,TGTGCCAGCAGCTTAGACGGGCCCGGGGCCCAGTACTTC
TRBV21-1,TRBJ2-5,.,.,CASSKAPEETQYF,TGTGCCAGCAGCAAAGCCCCGGAGGAGACCCAGTACTTC
TRBV5-4,TRBJ2-5,.,TRBD1,CASSLGPTTGGGRTQYF,TGTGCCAGCAGCTTAGGGCCCACAACAGGGGGCGGAAGGACCCAGTACTTC
TRBV18,TRBJ1-1,.,.,CASSPPRGPNTEAFF,TGTGCCAGCTCACCACCGCGGGGGCCGAACACTGAAGCTTTCTTT
TRBV7-9,TRBJ1-3,.,TRBD1,CASRDSGNTIYF,TGTGCCAGCCGGGACAGCGGAAACACCATATATTTT
TRBV5-1,TRBJ1-4,.,.,CASSPGSGVEKLFF,TGCGCCAGCAGCCCGGGGAGTGGGGTTGAAAAACTGTTTTTT
TRBV14,TRBJ1-4,.,.,CASPGLRGEKLFF,TGTGCCAGCCCTGGTTTAAGGGGAGAAAAACTGTTTTTT
TRBV4-2,TRBJ2-1,.,TRBD2,CASSPRLAGEIYNEQFF,TGTGCCAGCAGTCCGAGACTAGCGGGGGAGATCTACAATGAGCAGTTCTTC
TRBV5-1,TRBJ1-3,.,.,CASSLGAGNTIYF,TGCGCCAGCAGCTTGGGCGCTGGAAACACCATATATTTT
TRBV12-2,TRBJ2-1,.,.,CASHPGVAGPSSYNEQFF,TGTGCAAGTCACCCTGGGGTAGCGGGGCCCAGCTCCTACAATGAGCAGTTCTTC
TRBV6-5,TRBJ2-1,.,.,CASSPTYEQFF,TGTGCCAGCAGTCCCACATATGAGCAGTTCTTC
TRBV6-5,TRBJ2-1,.,TRBD2,CASRGTSGRPYEQFF,TGTGCCAGCAGGGGGACTAGCGGGAGACCCTATGAGCAGTTCTTC
TRBV5-1,TRBJ2-3,.,.,CASSLAGRQSTDTQYF,TGCGCCAGCAGCTTGGCAGGTAGACAAAGCACAGATACGCAGTATTTT
TRBV19,TRBJ2-3,few,.,CASSKRHSSGETTDTQYF,TGTGCCAGTAGTAAGAGGCATAGCTCGGGGGAGACCACAGATACGCAGTATTTT
TRBV20-1,TRBJ1-1,.,TRBD1,CSASGQVEAFF,TGCAGTGCTTCCGGACAGGTCGAAGCTTTCTTT
TRBV9,TRBJ1-6,.,.,CASSVGTANNSPLHF,TGTGCCAGCAGCGTAGGGACAGCTAATAATTCACCCCTCCACTTT